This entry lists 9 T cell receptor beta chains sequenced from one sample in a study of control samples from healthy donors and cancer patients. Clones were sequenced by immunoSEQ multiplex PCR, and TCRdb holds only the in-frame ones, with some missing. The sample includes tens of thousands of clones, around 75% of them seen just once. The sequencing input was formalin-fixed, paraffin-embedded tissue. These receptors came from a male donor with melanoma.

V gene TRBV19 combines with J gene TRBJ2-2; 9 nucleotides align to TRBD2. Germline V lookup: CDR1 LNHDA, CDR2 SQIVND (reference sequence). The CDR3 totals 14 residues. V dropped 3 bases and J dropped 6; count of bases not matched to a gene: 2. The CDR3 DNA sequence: TGTGCCAGTAGTATGGGACTAGCCGCCGGGGAGCTGTTTTTT. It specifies CASSMGLAAGELFF.

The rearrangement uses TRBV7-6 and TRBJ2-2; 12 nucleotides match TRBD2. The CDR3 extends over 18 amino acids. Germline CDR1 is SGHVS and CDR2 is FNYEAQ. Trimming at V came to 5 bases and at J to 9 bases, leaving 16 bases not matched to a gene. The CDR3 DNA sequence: TGTGCCAGCAGCCAGCCGGGACTAGCGGGCCCCCGGTCAAGGGAGCTGTTTTTT. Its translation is CASSQPGLAGPRSRELFF.

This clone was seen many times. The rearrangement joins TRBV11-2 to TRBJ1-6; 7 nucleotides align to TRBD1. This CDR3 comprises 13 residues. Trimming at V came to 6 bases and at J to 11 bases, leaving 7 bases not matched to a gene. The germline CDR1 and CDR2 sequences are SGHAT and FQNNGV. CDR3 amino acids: CASSPGQGAPLHF. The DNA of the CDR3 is TGTGCCAGCAGTCCAGGGCAGGGGGCACCCCTCCACTTT.

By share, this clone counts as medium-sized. Written as DNA, the CDR3 is TGTGCCAGCAGTGGTTCGGAAGGCTGGGGGACGGTTGAAAAACTGTTTTTT. It translates to CASSGSEGWGTVEKLFF. The J gene is TRBJ1-4, the V gene TRBV6-1; D perhaps matches TRBD1 (5 bases). The CDR3 contains 17 residues. Looked up from germline, CDR1 is MNHNS and CDR2 is SASEGT. V dropped 4 bases and J dropped 7 bases, with 22 bases sitting between them.

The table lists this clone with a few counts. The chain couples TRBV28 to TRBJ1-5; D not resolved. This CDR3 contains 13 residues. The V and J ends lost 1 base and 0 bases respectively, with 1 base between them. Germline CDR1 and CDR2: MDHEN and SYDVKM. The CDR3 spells CASSLYSNQPQHF. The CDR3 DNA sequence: TGTGCCAGCAGTTTATATAGCAATCAGCCCCAGCATTTT.

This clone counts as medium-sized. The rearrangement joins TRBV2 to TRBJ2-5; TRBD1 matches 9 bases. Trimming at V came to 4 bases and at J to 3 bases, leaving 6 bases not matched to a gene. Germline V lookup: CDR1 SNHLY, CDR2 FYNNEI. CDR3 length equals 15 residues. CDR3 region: CASSAPTGGEETQYF. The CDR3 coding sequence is TGTGCCAGCAGTGCACCGACAGGGGGGGAAGAGACCCAGTACTTC. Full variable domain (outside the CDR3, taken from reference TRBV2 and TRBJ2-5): EPEVTQTPSHQVTQMGQEVILRCVPISNHLYFYWYRQILGQKVEFLVSFYNNEISEKSEIFDDQFSVERPDGSNFTLKIRSTKLEDSAMYFCASSAPTGGEETQYFGPGTRLLVL.

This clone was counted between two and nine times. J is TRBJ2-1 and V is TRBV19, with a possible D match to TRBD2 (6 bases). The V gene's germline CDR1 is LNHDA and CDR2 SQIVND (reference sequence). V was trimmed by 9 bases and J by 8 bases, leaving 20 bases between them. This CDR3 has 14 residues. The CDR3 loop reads CASGGLRVLDEQFF. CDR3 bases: TGTGCCAGCGGGGGACTTCGGGTATTAGATGAGCAGTTCTTC.

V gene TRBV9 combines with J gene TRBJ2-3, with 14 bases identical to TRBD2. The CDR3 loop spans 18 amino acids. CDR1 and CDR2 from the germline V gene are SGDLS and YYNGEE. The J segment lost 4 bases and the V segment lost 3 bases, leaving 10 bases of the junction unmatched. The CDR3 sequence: CASSAERVGLAGADTQYF. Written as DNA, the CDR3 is TGTGCCAGCAGCGCGGAGAGAGTGGGACTAGCGGGAGCAGATACGCAGTATTTT.

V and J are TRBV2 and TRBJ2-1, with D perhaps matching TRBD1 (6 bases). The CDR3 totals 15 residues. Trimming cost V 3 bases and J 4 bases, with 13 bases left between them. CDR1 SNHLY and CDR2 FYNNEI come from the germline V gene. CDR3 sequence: CASSERATGYNEQFF. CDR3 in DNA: TGTGCCAGCAGTGAGCGAGCGACAGGTTACAATGAGCAGTTCTTC.